These 11 T cell receptor beta chains originate from one sample sequenced in a study of blood T cell repertoires in COVID-19. Some clones are missing from TCRdb's copy, which holds only in-frame ones; the method was immunoSEQ multiplex PCR. This table has about 150,000 clones, around 90% appearing once. What was sequenced was peripheral blood. Source of these receptors: a human donor with COVID-19, enrolled during active disease. The donor label of this sample is uncertain.

This clone was observed a few times. The V call is TRBV19, the J call TRBJ1-5, with D maybe TRBD1 (5 bases). The V end lost 6 bases, the J end lost 1 base, and 16 bases lay between the germline ends. Germline CDR1 reads LNHDA; CDR2 reads SQIVND (reference sequence). The CDR3 is made up of 16 amino acids. Here the CDR3 reads CASRGRGAGSNQPQHF. For the CDR3, the DNA is TGTGCCAGTAGAGGACGGGGCGCGGGAAGCAATCAGCCCCAGCATTTT.

The gene calls are TRBV6-5 and TRBJ1-5, with D maybe TRBD1 (6 bases). Germline values: CDR1 MNHEY, CDR2 SVGAGI. The CDR3 sequence is 14 residues long. Trimming cost V 5 bases and J 5 bases, with 13 bases left between them. For the CDR3, the DNA is TGTGCCAGCAGTCCCGATGCAGGGGATCAGCCCCAGCATTTT. This codes for CASSPDAGDQPQHF.

The rearrangement uses TRBV5-1 and TRBJ2-7; TRBD1 agrees at 7 bases. This CDR3 comprises 14 residues. J gave up 1 base and V 4 bases, and 5 bases lay outside the gene matches. CDR1 SGHRS and CDR2 YFSETQ come from the germline V gene. The CDR3 region is CASSGRQGSYEQYF. The DNA of the CDR3 is TGCGCCAGCAGCGGACGACAGGGATCCTACGAGCAGTACTTC.

V usage is TRBV2 and J usage is TRBJ2-1; 9 positions agree with TRBD2. V lost 7 bases and J lost 7; bases outside the gene matches: 5. Germline V gene lookup returns CDR1 SNHLY and CDR2 FYNNEI. CDR3 length: 13 residues. The CDR3 DNA sequence: TGTGCCAGCATTCATAGCGGGAGAAATGAGCAGTTCTTC. This encodes CASIHSGRNEQFF.

The J gene is TRBJ2-7, the V gene TRBV19; 7 bases fit TRBD1. The germline CDR1 and CDR2 sequences are LNHDA and SQIVND (reference sequence). V gave up 5 bases and J gave up 1 base; unmatched junction bases: 11. This CDR3 is built from 16 residues. This CDR3 is CASSQRDSQTSYEQYF. The DNA of the CDR3 is TGTGCCAGTAGTCAACGGGACAGCCAAACATCCTACGAGCAGTACTTC.

The chain is built from TRBV6-5 and TRBJ1-2; 9 bases are a match to TRBD1. The CDR3 is 14 amino acids. V shed 6 bases, J shed 6 bases, and the junction held 8 bases outside the gene matches. The V gene's germline CDR1 is MNHEY and CDR2 SVGAGI. CDR3 sequence: CASSPTGGMDGYTF. The CDR3 region has the DNA TGTGCCAGCAGCCCGACAGGGGGAATGGATGGCTACACCTTC.

This clone was detected only a few times. The rearrangement links TRBV28 to TRBJ1-3, with D possibly TRBD1 on 6 matching bases. CDR1 and CDR2 (germline): MDHEN, SYDVKM. The CDR3 has 16 residues. Deletions cut 6 bases from V and 4 bases from J, with 19 bases between. CDR3 bases: TGTGCCAGCAGATATTTAGGGGGTTCATCCGGAAACACCATATATTTT. Amino acids: CASRYLGGSSGNTIYF.

The V call is TRBV19, the J call TRBJ1-4; D gene uncertain. The CDR3 is 14 residues long. Germline values: CDR1 LNHDA, CDR2 SQIVND (reference sequence). Trimming shortened V by 6 bases and J by 0 bases, and 8 bases separated the two germline ends. The CDR3 is CASSYQTTNEKLFF. DNA for the CDR3: TGTGCCAGTAGCTACCAAACAACTAATGAAAAACTGTTTTTT.

The chain combines TRBV9 with TRBJ2-3; D is possibly TRBD2 (6 bases). Germline V lookup: CDR1 SGDLS, CDR2 YYNGEE. The CDR3 loop spans 15 amino acids. V lost 3 bases and J 7 bases, leaving 18 bases between the germline ends. CDR3 amino acids: CASSGGTPGRNTQYF. CDR3 bases: TGTGCCAGCAGCGGCGGGACTCCGGGGAGGAATACGCAGTATTTT.

The chain uses TRBV9 and TRBJ1-3; D possibly corresponds to TRBD1 (5 bases). The germline V and J ends were trimmed by 3 bases and 1 base, with 14 bases remaining between them. There are 16 residues in the CDR3. Germline CDR1 is SGDLS and CDR2 is YYNGEE. CDR3 sequence: CASSAVGGSSGNTIYF. The CDR3, as DNA: TGTGCCAGCAGCGCCGTGGGGGGTTCTTCTGGAAACACCATATATTTT.

The chain has TRBV10-3 and TRBJ1-1; D uncertain. V lost 8 bases and J 1 base, leaving 11 bases between the germline ends. The germline gives CDR1 ENHRY, CDR2 SYGVKD. CDR3 size: 13 residues. CDR3 DNA sequence: TGTGCCATCTCTGGTTCGGGGAACACTGAAGCTTTCTTT. Its protein is CAISGSGNTEAFF.